The rows below give T cell receptor beta chains drawn from one sample of a study of Graves' ophthalmopathy and Graves' hyperthyroidism. MiXCR, run by TCRdb on the multiplex PCR reads, gives a single entry per CDR3 protein. Among some 200,000 distinct CDR3 sequences listed, over 25% were seen once. Sequenced sample: peripheral blood. The receptors were gathered from a man aged 45 to 65 with Graves' ophthalmopathy. CDR3s include the opening cysteine and the closing phenylalanine or tryptophan. Each record gives: CDR3 length, clone size, J gene, D gene, V gene, CDR3 protein, CDR3 DNA. The D gene is left open where the match is weak. Clone size is given for some rows only: seen once, a few or many times, or a class if the clone is expanded.

cdr3_length: 13
clone_size: many
j_call: TRBJ2-7
d_call: NA
v_call: TRBV19
cdr3_aa: CASSTDYSYEQYF
cdr3_nt: TGTGCCAGTAGTACGGACTATTCCTACGAGCAGTACTTC

cdr3_length: 15
clone_size: many
j_call: TRBJ2-5
d_call: TRBD2
v_call: TRBV12-3/TRBV12-4
cdr3_aa: CASSFSGRDAETQYF
cdr3_nt: TGTGCCAGCAGTTTTAGCGGGAGGGATGCGGAGACCCAGTACTTC

cdr3_length: 16
clone_size: many
j_call: TRBJ2-2
d_call: NA
v_call: TRBV6-5
cdr3_aa: CASTRGLERITGELFF
cdr3_nt: TGTGCCAGCACCAGGGGACTCGAGCGTATCACCGGGGAGCTGTTTTTT

cdr3_length: 15
clone_size: many
j_call: TRBJ2-5
d_call: TRBD1
v_call: TRBV7-9
cdr3_aa: CASSLGQGTQETQYF
cdr3_nt: TGTGCCAGCAGCTTAGGACAGGGGACCCAAGAGACCCAGTACTTC

cdr3_length: 15
clone_size: many
j_call: TRBJ2-7
d_call: TRBD2
v_call: TRBV6-5
cdr3_aa: CASSTLAGAPYEQYF
cdr3_nt: TGTGCCAGCAGTACACTAGCGGGAGCTCCCTACGAGCAGTACTTC

cdr3_length: 16
clone_size: many
j_call: TRBJ1-1
d_call: TRBD1
v_call: TRBV19
cdr3_aa: CAGTPSGRGRNTEAFF
cdr3_nt: TGTGCCGGTACCCCCTCGGGCAGGGGGCGAAACACTGAAGCTTTCTTT

cdr3_length: 16
clone_size: few
j_call: TRBJ2-5
d_call: NA
v_call: TRBV7-2
cdr3_aa: CASSLGSSAGGETQYF
cdr3_nt: TGTGCCAGCAGCTTAGGGTCGTCGGCAGGGGGGGAGACCCAGTACTTC

cdr3_length: 16
clone_size: many
j_call: TRBJ2-2
d_call: TRBD1
v_call: TRBV4-1
cdr3_aa: CASSHPGQRNTGELFF
cdr3_nt: TGCGCCAGCAGCCACCCGGGACAGAGAAACACCGGGGAGCTGTTTTTT

cdr3_length: 15
clone_size: many
j_call: TRBJ1-3
d_call: NA
v_call: TRBV19
cdr3_aa: CASSPTLSSGNTIYF
cdr3_nt: TGTGCCAGTAGTCCGACACTGAGCTCTGGAAACACCATATATTTT

cdr3_length: 13
clone_size: NA
j_call: TRBJ2-5
d_call: NA
v_call: TRBV6-5
cdr3_aa: CASSYHNQETQYF
cdr3_nt: TGTGCCAGCAGTTACCATAATCAAGAGACCCAGTACTTC

cdr3_length: 13
clone_size: many
j_call: TRBJ2-5
d_call: TRBD2
v_call: TRBV12-3/TRBV12-4
cdr3_aa: CASRLAGEETQYF
cdr3_nt: TGTGCCAGCAGACTAGCGGGAGAGGAGACCCAGTACTTC

cdr3_length: 14
clone_size: few
j_call: TRBJ1-2
d_call: NA
v_call: TRBV12-3/TRBV12-4
cdr3_aa: CASTVGRTNYGYTF
cdr3_nt: TGTGCCAGCACCGTCGGCCGTACTAACTATGGCTACACCTTC

cdr3_length: 16
clone_size: many
j_call: TRBJ2-5
d_call: TRBD2
v_call: TRBV29-1
cdr3_aa: CSVEDLTSGSMETQYF
cdr3_nt: TGCAGCGTTGAAGATCTGACTAGCGGGAGTATGGAGACCCAGTACTTC

cdr3_length: 16
clone_size: many
j_call: TRBJ2-7
d_call: TRBD1
v_call: TRBV6-2/TRBV6-3
cdr3_aa: CASSYDWTGAKNEQYF
cdr3_nt: TGTGCCAGCAGTTACGATTGGACAGGGGCCAAAAACGAGCAGTACTTC

cdr3_length: 14
clone_size: NA
j_call: TRBJ1-2
d_call: TRBD1
v_call: TRBV3-1
cdr3_aa: CASSPGTGSYGYTF
cdr3_nt: TGTGCCAGCAGCCCAGGGACAGGGTCTTATGGCTACACCTTC

cdr3_length: 16
clone_size: NA
j_call: TRBJ2-7
d_call: TRBD2
v_call: TRBV6-5
cdr3_aa: CASSFFGTSGSYEQYF
cdr3_nt: TGTGCCAGCAGTTTCTTCGGGACTAGCGGGTCCTACGAGCAGTACTTC

cdr3_length: 13
clone_size: NA
j_call: TRBJ1-1
d_call: NA
v_call: TRBV6-1
cdr3_aa: CASRRAGVFEAFF
cdr3_nt: TGTGCCAGCAGACGGGCAGGGGTCTTTGAAGCTTTCTTT

cdr3_length: 15
clone_size: many
j_call: TRBJ2-7
d_call: TRBD1
v_call: TRBV28
cdr3_aa: CASSNLGQGSYEQYF
cdr3_nt: TGTGCCAGCAGTAACCTGGGACAGGGGTCGTACGAGCAGTACTTC

cdr3_length: 15
clone_size: many
j_call: TRBJ2-2
d_call: TRBD1
v_call: TRBV28
cdr3_aa: CASSPSGGWTGELFF
cdr3_nt: TGTGCCAGCAGTCCATCAGGGGGCTGGACCGGGGAGCTGTTTTTT

cdr3_length: 13
clone_size: many
j_call: TRBJ2-5
d_call: NA
v_call: TRBV29-1
cdr3_aa: CSFVYQAVETQYF
cdr3_nt: TGCAGCTTCGTCTACCAGGCGGTGGAGACCCAGTACTTC

cdr3_length: 14
clone_size: many
j_call: TRBJ2-7
d_call: NA
v_call: TRBV12-3/TRBV12-4
cdr3_aa: CASSLDGGTSEQYF
cdr3_nt: TGTGCCAGCAGTTTAGACGGGGGAACCTCCGAGCAGTACTTC

cdr3_length: 16
clone_size: NA
j_call: TRBJ2-2
d_call: TRBD1
v_call: TRBV6-5
cdr3_aa: CASSYGPQGATGELFF
cdr3_nt: TGTGCCAGCAGTTACGGACCACAGGGGGCCACCGGGGAGCTGTTTTTT

cdr3_length: 16
clone_size: many
j_call: TRBJ2-7
d_call: TRBD2
v_call: TRBV6-1
cdr3_aa: CASSPLGGSGRSEQYF
cdr3_nt: TGTGCCAGCAGTCCTCTCGGGGGTAGCGGGAGATCCGAGCAGTACTTC

cdr3_length: 14
clone_size: NA
j_call: TRBJ2-7
d_call: NA
v_call: TRBV20-1
cdr3_aa: CSARVGPVAYEQYF
cdr3_nt: TGCAGTGCTAGAGTCGGCCCAGTCGCCTACGAGCAGTACTTC

cdr3_length: 18
clone_size: many
j_call: TRBJ1-3
d_call: NA
v_call: TRBV9
cdr3_aa: CASSVDQTGLLWGNTIYF
cdr3_nt: TGTGCCAGCAGCGTAGACCAGACGGGGCTCCTTTGGGGAAACACCATATATTTT

cdr3_length: 15
clone_size: NA
j_call: TRBJ2-2
d_call: TRBD2
v_call: TRBV7-3
cdr3_aa: CASSPGLAGAGELFF
cdr3_nt: TGTGCCAGCAGTCCGGGACTAGCGGGAGCGGGGGAGCTGTTTTTT

cdr3_length: 15
clone_size: many
j_call: TRBJ2-3
d_call: TRBD2
v_call: TRBV29-1
cdr3_aa: CSVLPGTSRTDTQYF
cdr3_nt: TGCAGCGTCCTCCCCGGGACTAGCCGCACAGATACGCAGTATTTT

cdr3_length: 14
clone_size: many
j_call: TRBJ2-7
d_call: NA
v_call: TRBV10-3
cdr3_aa: CAISESSSGYEQYF
cdr3_nt: TGTGCCATCAGTGAGTCGTCGTCAGGTTACGAGCAGTACTTC

cdr3_length: 14
clone_size: many
j_call: TRBJ2-7
d_call: NA
v_call: TRBV27
cdr3_aa: CASSLGDSPNEQYF
cdr3_nt: TGTGCCAGCAGTTTAGGAGACAGTCCTAACGAGCAGTACTTC

cdr3_length: 15
clone_size: many
j_call: TRBJ1-5
d_call: NA
v_call: TRBV6-5
cdr3_aa: CASSPPGDGNQPQHF
cdr3_nt: TGTGCCAGCAGTCCCCCGGGGGATGGCAATCAGCCCCAGCATTTT

cdr3_length: 14
clone_size: many
j_call: TRBJ1-5
d_call: NA
v_call: TRBV12-3/TRBV12-4
cdr3_aa: CASSEPTGNQPQHF
cdr3_nt: TGTGCCAGCAGTGAACCTACGGGTAATCAGCCCCAGCATTTT

cdr3_length: 16
clone_size: NA
j_call: TRBJ2-2
d_call: NA
v_call: TRBV6-1
cdr3_aa: CASTLSVGSGPGELFF
cdr3_nt: TGTGCCAGCACGCTATCGGTGGGGTCCGGTCCGGGGGAGCTGTTTTTT

cdr3_length: 15
clone_size: many
j_call: TRBJ1-2
d_call: NA
v_call: TRBV2
cdr3_aa: CASSVDVGANYGYTF
cdr3_nt: TGTGCCAGCAGTGTAGATGTGGGGGCGAACTATGGCTACACCTTC

cdr3_length: 14
clone_size: many
j_call: TRBJ1-6
d_call: NA
v_call: TRBV27
cdr3_aa: CASGEDRNNSPLHF
cdr3_nt: TGTGCCAGCGGGGAGGATAGAAATAATTCACCCCTCCACTTT

cdr3_length: 13
clone_size: many
j_call: TRBJ2-7
d_call: NA
v_call: TRBV7-2
cdr3_aa: CASSLGVGYEQYF
cdr3_nt: TGTGCCAGCAGCTTAGGTGTAGGTTATGAGCAGTACTTC

cdr3_length: 12
clone_size: many
j_call: TRBJ2-7
d_call: NA
v_call: TRBV6-5
cdr3_aa: CASSPGVDEQYF
cdr3_nt: TGTGCCAGCAGTCCCGGGGTTGACGAGCAGTACTTC

cdr3_length: 17
clone_size: many
j_call: TRBJ1-5
d_call: NA
v_call: TRBV5-1
cdr3_aa: CASSLASLTGGNQPQHF
cdr3_nt: TGCGCCAGCAGCTTGGCCTCTCTAACGGGGGGCAATCAGCCCCAGCATTTT

cdr3_length: 13
clone_size: NA
j_call: TRBJ2-2
d_call: NA
v_call: TRBV11-2
cdr3_aa: CASSFGLTGELFF
cdr3_nt: TGTGCCAGCAGCTTTGGGCTCACCGGGGAGCTGTTTTTT

cdr3_length: 14
clone_size: NA
j_call: TRBJ2-6
d_call: NA
v_call: TRBV27
cdr3_aa: CASSLVPGANVLTF
cdr3_nt: TGTGCCAGCAGTTTGGTCCCTGGGGCCAACGTCCTGACTTTC

cdr3_length: 16
clone_size: many
j_call: TRBJ2-2
d_call: NA
v_call: TRBV10-2
cdr3_aa: CARLCRALQTPGSCFF
cdr3_nt: NA

cdr3_length: 14
clone_size: NA
j_call: TRBJ1-6
d_call: NA
v_call: TRBV9
cdr3_aa: CASSVASIDSPLHF
cdr3_nt: TGTGCCAGCAGCGTAGCGTCAATAGATTCACCCCTCCACTTT

cdr3_length: 16
clone_size: NA
j_call: TRBJ2-7
d_call: NA
v_call: TRBV27
cdr3_aa: CASSLYEGTKSYEQYF
cdr3_nt: TGTGCCAGCAGTTTATACGAGGGGACCAAGTCCTACGAGCAGTACTTC

cdr3_length: 15
clone_size: many
j_call: TRBJ2-2
d_call: TRBD2
v_call: TRBV12-3/TRBV12-4
cdr3_aa: CASSLSGRATGELFF
cdr3_nt: TGTGCCAGCAGTTTAAGCGGGAGGGCCACCGGGGAGCTGTTTTTT

cdr3_length: 14
clone_size: NA
j_call: TRBJ1-5
d_call: NA
v_call: TRBV6-5
cdr3_aa: CASSSGILNQPQHF
cdr3_nt: TGTGCCAGCAGTTCCGGGATCCTGAATCAGCCCCAGCATTTT

cdr3_length: 12
clone_size: many
j_call: TRBJ2-7
d_call: TRBD1
v_call: TRBV20-1
cdr3_aa: CSPGQSSYEQYF
cdr3_nt: TGCTCTCCGGGACAGAGCTCCTACGAGCAGTACTTC

cdr3_length: 14
clone_size: many
j_call: TRBJ2-7
d_call: NA
v_call: TRBV18
cdr3_aa: CASSPPAIGHEQYF
cdr3_nt: TGTGCCAGCTCACCACCTGCGATAGGGCACGAGCAGTACTTC

cdr3_length: 20
clone_size: many
j_call: TRBJ2-1
d_call: NA
v_call: TRBV13
cdr3_aa: CASSPPTGLGGTRSYNEQFF
cdr3_nt: TGTGCCAGCAGCCCCCCCACAGGGTTGGGCGGGACTCGCTCCTACAATGAGCAGTTCTTC

cdr3_length: 18
clone_size: NA
j_call: TRBJ1-6
d_call: NA
v_call: TRBV12-3/TRBV12-4
cdr3_aa: CASSSRRKGLQGNSPLHF
cdr3_nt: TGTGCCAGCAGTTCCCGCCGAAAAGGTCTTCAGGGTAATTCACCCCTCCACTTT

cdr3_length: 13
clone_size: many
j_call: TRBJ2-7
d_call: TRBD2
v_call: TRBV20-1
cdr3_aa: CSAPRLASYEQYF
cdr3_nt: TGCAGTGCTCCTCGACTAGCTTCCTACGAGCAGTACTTC

cdr3_length: 15
clone_size: NA
j_call: TRBJ2-5
d_call: NA
v_call: TRBV24-1
cdr3_aa: CATSDAGVGFKTQYF
cdr3_nt: TGTGCCACCAGTGACGCTGGGGTAGGATTCAAGACCCAGTACTTC

cdr3_length: 13
clone_size: many
j_call: TRBJ2-7
d_call: NA
v_call: TRBV18
cdr3_aa: CASSPDRAYEQYF
cdr3_nt: TGTGCCAGCTCACCAGATAGGGCCTACGAGCAGTACTTC

cdr3_length: 14
clone_size: NA
j_call: TRBJ2-5
d_call: NA
v_call: TRBV6-2/TRBV6-3
cdr3_aa: CASSYVGTEETQYF
cdr3_nt: TGTGCCAGCAGTTACGTCGGGACCGAAGAGACCCAGTACTTC